This entry lists 26 T cell receptor beta chains sequenced from one sample in a study of blood T cell repertoires in COVID-19. Libraries were prepared by immunoSEQ multiplex PCR; TCRdb keeps only in-frame clonotypes and omits some of them. The sample includes 190,000 or so clones, around nine tenths of them seen just once. The material sequenced was peripheral blood. These receptors were obtained from a man aged 40-55 years with active or convalescent COVID-19.

The chain carries TRBV7-2 and TRBJ1-6; 8 bases are shared with TRBD1. Germline values: CDR1 SGHTA, CDR2 FQGNSA. J was trimmed by 8 bases and V by 3 bases; bases with no gene match: 0. This CDR3 contains 13 residues. The CDR3 nucleotides read TGTGCCAGCAGCTTGACAGGGGATTCACCCCTCCACTTT. This encodes CASSLTGDSPLHF. The full variable domain, in which reference TRBV7-2 and TRBJ1-6 provide the parts outside the CDR3, is GAGVSQSPSNKVTEKGKDVELRCDPISGHTALYWYRQSLGQGLEFLIYFQGNSAPDKSGLPSDRFSAERTGGSVSTLTIQRTQQEDSAVYLCASSLTGDSPLHFGNGTRLTVT.

V usage is TRBV12-3 or TRBV12-4 and J usage is TRBJ1-6; maybe TRBD1 (5 bases). The CDR3 spans 12 residues. V lost 2 bases, J lost 9 bases, and 5 bases lay in between. The CDR3 region has the DNA TGTGCCAGCAGTTTAAGGGGTTCACCCCTCCACTTT. It codes for CASSLRGSPLHF.

V gene TRBV19 combines with J gene TRBJ1-3; tentatively, D is TRBD1 (5 bases). CDR3 length: 14 residues. Germline V lookup: CDR1 LNHDA, CDR2 SQIVND (reference sequence). Trimming cost V 7 bases and J 0 bases, with 10 bases left between them. The CDR3 here is CASIGAISGNTIYF. CDR3 bases: TGTGCCAGTATAGGGGCCATCTCTGGAAACACCATATATTTT.

This chain links TRBV7-9 with TRBJ2-7; no firm D call. The V end was cut by 4 bases, the J end by 2 bases, with 6 bases between. In germline, CDR1 is SEHNR, CDR2 FQNEAQ (reference sequence). The CDR3 has 12 residues. This CDR3 reads CASSSAAYEQYF. In DNA form, the CDR3 reads TGTGCCAGCAGCTCGGCGGCCTACGAGCAGTACTTC.

The chain employs TRBV4-3 and TRBJ2-1; 8 bases align to TRBD2. J gave up 7 bases and V 1 base, and 9 bases lay outside the gene matches. This CDR3 is 16 amino acids long. CDR1 and CDR2 from the germline V gene are LGHNA and YSLEER. CDR3 loop: CASSQVGRASGNEQFF. The CDR3, as DNA: TGCGCCAGCAGCCAAGTGGGTCGGGCTAGCGGGAATGAGCAGTTCTTC.

The chain recombines TRBV30 with TRBJ2-7, with 8 bases that match TRBD1. With 2 bases clipped from V and 3 bases from J, the junction kept 6 bases outside the gene matches. The germline V gene encodes CDR1 GTSNPN and CDR2 SVGIG (reference sequence). This CDR3 contains 14 residues. CDR3 sequence: CAWSRQGNDYEQYF. DNA of the CDR3: TGTGCCTGGAGTCGACAGGGGAACGACTACGAGCAGTACTTC.

V usage is TRBV7-9 and J usage is TRBJ1-1; 7 nucleotides line up with TRBD1. Germline V gives CDR1 SEHNR, CDR2 FQNEAQ (reference sequence). The J segment lost 6 bases and the V segment lost 5 bases, leaving 9 bases of the junction unmatched. This CDR3 is built from 14 residues. Here the CDR3 reads CASSKNTGDAEAFF. CDR3 DNA sequence: TGTGCCAGCAGCAAAAATACAGGGGACGCTGAAGCTTTCTTT.

This chain links TRBV5-1 with TRBJ1-1; TRBD1 agrees at 7 bases. J lost 4 bases, V lost 1 base, and 4 bases had no gene match. The CDR3 loop spans 14 amino acids. In germline, CDR1 is SGHRS, CDR2 YFSETQ. CDR3 coding DNA: TGCGCCAGCAGCTTGTATTACAGGGGCACTGAAGCTTTCTTT. This translates into CASSLYYRGTEAFF.

This clone showed up just once. The gene calls are TRBV5-1 and TRBJ1-1; D is unresolved. V gave up 1 base and J gave up 0 bases, with 10 bases separating them. The CDR3 extends over 15 amino acids. Germline CDR1 SGHRS, CDR2 YFSETQ. The chain's CDR3 is CASSLKAGLNTEAFF. In DNA, the CDR3 is TGCGCCAGCAGCTTGAAGGCAGGCCTGAACACTGAAGCTTTCTTT.

V is TRBV10-3 and J is TRBJ1-1; unclear D gene. Trimming cost V 5 bases and J 4 bases, with 14 bases left between them. Per the germline V gene, CDR1 is ENHRY and CDR2 is SYGVKD. The CDR3 has 14 amino acids. The CDR3 bases are TGTGCCATCAGTACCAAGAGGGAGGGCACTGAAGCTTTCTTT. Translation gives CAISTKREGTEAFF.

The CDR3 region is CSASFLSYGYTF. The CDR3 nucleotides read TGCAGTGCTAGTTTTCTGTCCTATGGCTACACCTTC. The chain combines TRBV20-1 with TRBJ1-2; D not resolved. Trimming removed 3 bases from V and 4 bases from J, with 9 bases in between. CDR1 is DFQATT and CDR2 is SNEGSKA in the germline V gene (reference sequence). The CDR3 runs 12 residues.

This clone was seen a few times. This chain joins TRBV19 and TRBJ2-3, with 7 bases aligning to TRBD2. This CDR3 is 15 amino acids long. CDR1 and CDR2 (germline): LNHDA, SQIVND (reference sequence). The V segment lost 5 bases and the J segment 5 bases; nucleotides outside the gene matches: 10. The CDR3, as DNA: TGTGCCAGTAGTCCCCTCGGGGGGAGGGGAGATACGCAGTATTTT. It is translated as CASSPLGGRGDTQYF. The variable domain in full, completed from reference TRBV19 and TRBJ2-3, reads DGGITQSPKYLFRKEGQNVTLSCEQNLNHDAMYWYRQDPGQGLRLIYYSQIVNDFQKGDIAEGYSVSREKKESFPLTVTSAQKNPTAFYLCASSPLGGRGDTQYFGPGTRLTVL.

This clone was seen only once. V gene TRBV7-2 combines with J gene TRBJ1-6; 9 bases fit TRBD1. The germline gives CDR1 SGHTA, CDR2 FQGNSA. The CDR3 extends over 14 amino acids. J lost 9 bases, V lost 5 bases, and 5 bases had no gene match. In nucleotides, the CDR3 is TGTGCCAGCAGCGCGGGACAGGGTAGTTCACCCCTCCACTTT. Protein product: CASSAGQGSSPLHF.

The CDR3: CASSQDMSEQYF. For the CDR3, the DNA is TGCGCCAGCAGCCAAGATATGAGCGAGCAGTACTTC. The chain employs TRBV4-1 and TRBJ2-7, with D unclear. CDR3 size: 12 residues. Germline V gene sequence: CDR1 MGHRA, CDR2 YSYEKL. Trimming removed 0 bases from V and 6 bases from J, with 6 bases in between.

The genes are TRBV27 and TRBJ1-2; 7 bases line up with TRBD1. Trimming at V came to 5 bases and at J to 8 bases, leaving 8 bases not matched to a gene. Germline V gene data show CDR1 as MNHEY and CDR2 as SMNVEV (reference sequence). CDR3 length: 13 amino acids. Here the CDR3 DNA reads TGTGCCAGCAGTATCACAGGGGCGAGGGGCTACACCTTC. This gives the protein CASSITGARGYTF.

Only a few counts were recorded for this clone. This chain links TRBV19 with TRBJ1-5; no reliable D call. The germline V and J ends were trimmed by 3 bases and 0 bases, with 9 bases remaining between them. The CDR3 totals 15 residues. From germline, CDR1 is LNHDA and CDR2 SQIVND (reference sequence). The CDR3 nucleotides read TGTGCCAGTAGTATCTCGGTTTATAGCAATCAGCCCCAGCATTTT. Translated: CASSISVYSNQPQHF. Full variable domain (rest looked up from reference TRBV19 and TRBJ1-5): DGGITQSPKYLFRKEGQNVTLSCEQNLNHDAMYWYRQDPGQGLRLIYYSQIVNDFQKGDIAEGYSVSREKKESFPLTVTSAQKNPTAFYLCASSISVYSNQPQHFGDGTRLSIL.

Details on this clone: A junction boundary mismatches the germline segment, possibly from a read error. The chain is built from TRBV7-7 and TRBJ2-1, with a tentative D call TRBD2 (5 bases). The CDR3 totals 14 residues. Germline assignment: CDR1 SSHAT and CDR2 FNYEAQ (reference sequence). The CDR3 reads CASSPGMTMHEQFF. The CDR3 DNA reads as TGTGCTAGCAGCCCGGGAATGACTATGCATGAGCAGTTCTTC.

This sequence joins TRBV9 and TRBJ2-5, with 9 bases matching TRBD1. The CDR3 is 16 residues long. Trimming took 3 bases from V and 3 from J; bases not matched to a gene: 9. The germline V gene encodes CDR1 SGDLS and CDR2 YYNGEE. CDR3 sequence reads: CASSGLRDREEETQYF. The CDR3, as DNA: TGTGCCAGCAGCGGACTACGGGACAGGGAGGAAGAGACCCAGTACTTC.

In regard to this clone: Within the sample, other DNA sequences also encode this same CDR3. This chain connects TRBV7-9 to TRBJ1-2; maybe TRBD1 (5 bases). This CDR3 is built from 12 residues. Germline loops: CDR1 SEHNR, CDR2 FQNEAQ (reference sequence). With 3 bases removed from V and 4 bases from J, the gap between germline ends came to 6 bases. The DNA of the CDR3 is TGTGCCAGCAGCTTGGGGGGCTATGGCTACACCTTC. This translates into CASSLGGYGYTF.

This clone was detected only once. The chain links TRBV28 to TRBJ2-2; D uncertain. Germline-derived CDR1 and CDR2 are MDHEN and SYDVKM. With 6 bases removed from V and 1 base from J, the gap between germline ends came to 9 bases. CDR3 length: 14 amino acids. CDR3 sequence reads: CASRLPVNTGELFF. Written as DNA, the CDR3 is TGTGCCAGCAGGCTTCCGGTGAACACCGGGGAGCTGTTTTTT.

The chain is built from TRBV3-1 (or the pseudogene TRBV3-2) and TRBJ1-1, with 7 bases fitting TRBD1. This CDR3 is 16 amino acids long. V gave up 4 bases and J gave up 0 bases; unmatched junction bases: 8. Germline CDR1 is LGHDT and CDR2 is YNNKEL (reference sequence). The CDR3 here is CASSPAQQGMNTEAFF. The CDR3 DNA reads as TGTGCCAGCAGCCCCGCCCAACAGGGGATGAACACTGAAGCTTTCTTT.

The chain recombines TRBV28 with TRBJ2-7; the D is unclear. The CDR3 totals 12 residues. Trimming removed 3 bases at V and 3 bases at J, with 6 bases between. CDR1 is MDHEN, CDR2 SYDVKM, per germline. The DNA for the CDR3 is TGTGCCAGCAGTTTCTCAGACTACGAGCAGTACTTC. This encodes CASSFSDYEQYF.

The V call is TRBV24-1, the J call TRBJ2-7, with 12 bases fitting TRBD1. The CDR3 runs to 16 residues. The germline V gene has CDR1 KGHDR and CDR2 SFDVKD. Unmatched junction bases numbered 11, after V lost 3 bases and J lost 9 bases. The CDR3 DNA is TGTGCCACCAGTGATGCCGCGGGACAGGGGGCTCCTGCGCAGTACTTC. Translating it yields CATSDAAGQGAPAQYF.

The V gene is TRBV29-1, the J gene TRBJ1-2, with 7 bases matching TRBD1. Trimming at V came to 7 bases and at J to 7 bases, leaving 12 bases not matched to a gene. The germline CDR1 and CDR2 sequences are SQVTM and ANQGSEA. The CDR3 is 13 residues long. The CDR3 reads CSAFDRVIRGYTF. The CDR3 bases are TGCAGCGCATTCGACAGGGTGATACGTGGCTACACCTTC.

The genes are TRBV1 and TRBJ1-5. TRBV1 constitutes a pseudogene. The CDR3 length is 13 residues. CDR3: CTSSPSLAQPQHF. CDR3 sequence (DNA): TGCACCAGCAGCCCCAGTTTAGCCCAGCCCCAGCATTTT.

The chain combines TRBV5-1 with TRBJ2-2, with D maybe TRBD2 (5 bases). CDR1 SGHRS and CDR2 YFSETQ come from the germline V gene. This CDR3 spans 15 amino acids. Trimming removed 0 bases from V and 3 bases from J, with 9 bases in between. The CDR3 DNA reads TGCGCCAGCAGCTTGGTCGGTAGCGACACCGGGGAGCTGTTTTTT. Its translation: CASSLVGSDTGELFF.